These 3 T cell receptor beta chains came from one sample sequenced in a study of blood T cell repertoires in COVID-19. TCRdb's table, derived via immunoSEQ multiplex PCR, lists solely in-frame clones and lacks some. The repertoire holds nearly 90,000 clones, with 72% as singletons. The sample consisted of peripheral blood. These TCRs come from an elderly woman with acute or convalescent COVID-19.

V usage is TRBV7-2 and J usage is TRBJ2-6; D gene ambiguous. The CDR3 spans 14 residues. Trimming took 5 bases from V and 1 from J, leaving 6 bases between them. The germline V gene encodes CDR1 SGHTA and CDR2 FQGNSA. The CDR3 sequence is CASSPPSGANVLTF. CDR3 DNA: TGTGCCAGCAGCCCTCCGTCTGGGGCCAACGTCCTGACTTTC.

The J gene is TRBJ2-5, the V gene TRBV5-5; maybe TRBD1 (6 bases). CDR3 size: 15 residues. Germline values: CDR1 SGHKS, CDR2 YYEKEE (reference sequence). V dropped 2 bases and J dropped 1 base, with 12 bases sitting between them. CDR3 DNA sequence: TGTGCCAGCAGCTTAAACACAGGGTCCCAAGAGACCCAGTACTTC. Translated: CASSLNTGSQETQYF.

A note on this clone: At one end, the junction sequence differs from germline, possibly due to a read error. The V call is TRBV18, the J call TRBJ1-3; the D is unclear. The CDR3 has 14 amino acids. CDR1 is KGHSH, CDR2 LQKENI, per germline. The CDR3 loop reads CASSPHMSGDTIYF. For the CDR3, the DNA is TGTGCCAGCTCACCTCATATGAGTGGAGACACCATATATTTT. The variable domain in full, completed from reference TRBV18 and TRBJ1-3, reads NAGVMQNPRHLVRRRGQEARLRCSPMKGHSHVYWYRQLPEEGLKFMVYLQKENIIDESGMPKERFSAEFPKEGPSILRIQQVVRGDSAAYFCASSPHMSGDTIYFGEGSWLTVV.